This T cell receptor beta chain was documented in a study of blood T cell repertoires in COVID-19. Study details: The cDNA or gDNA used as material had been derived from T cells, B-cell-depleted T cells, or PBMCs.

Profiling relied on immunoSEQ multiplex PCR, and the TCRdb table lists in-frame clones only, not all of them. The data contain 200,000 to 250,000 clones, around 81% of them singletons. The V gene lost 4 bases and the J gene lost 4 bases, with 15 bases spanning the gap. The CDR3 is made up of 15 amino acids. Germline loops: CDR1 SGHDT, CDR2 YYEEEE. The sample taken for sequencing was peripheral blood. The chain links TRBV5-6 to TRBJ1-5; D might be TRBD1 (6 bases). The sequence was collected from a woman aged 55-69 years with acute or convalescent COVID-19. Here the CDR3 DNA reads TGTGCCAGCAGCCGAAGCCCTCAGGGGAATCAGCCCCAGCATTTT. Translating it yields CASSRSPQGNQPQHF.